This TCR beta chain was identified during a study of control samples from healthy donors and cancer patients. This clone was seen a single time. TCRdb keeps only in-frame clones here, not all; method: immunoSEQ multiplex PCR. The table records 70,000 or so clones, 84% of them present only once. The CDR3 spans 14 residues. Trimming cost V 0 bases and J 7 bases, with 12 bases left between them. CDR1 and CDR2 from the germline V gene are SEHNR and FQNEAQ (reference sequence). J is TRBJ1-1 and V is TRBV7-9; D remains unclear. The sample was blood. The source of this sequence is a man between 50 and 59 years old in good health. The CDR3 reads CASSLAYGVSEAFF. DNA for the CDR3: TGTGCCAGCAGCTTAGCGTACGGGGTGAGTGAAGCTTTCTTT.